The 29 T cell receptor beta chains given below trace back to one sample, sequenced in a study of beta chain features in type 1 diabetes (dated by TCRdb to 2016 to 2019). The paper's findings and limits, for the study overall: In all four CD4+ subsets, TCRB CDR3 length was moderately but significantly shorter in type 1 diabetes patients.

Library preparation used the immunoSEQ multiplex PCR assay. The entire amount of isolated RNA was reverse transcribed using the High Capacity cDNA Reverse Transcription Kit, so the sequenced TCRB transcripts were expressed ones. TCRdb limited this immuneACCESS table to in-frame rearrangements with V and J called. A share of clones is missing; checked studies link under half to unresolved V genes, and the rest is unexplained. This sample gives around 600,000 clones in total; roughly 12% of them show up just once. The ten largest clones capture around 0.12% of the sample. These receptors have no known antigen. The sample was naive CD4+ T cells from blood. The cell subset or site label, as the study defines it: true naive CD4+ T cells. These receptors were collected from a man aged 25-40 years with type 1 diabetes.

This clone has a handful of counts. The V call is TRBV2, the J call TRBJ2-7; 10 positions match TRBD1. Germline CDR1 and CDR2: SNHLY and FYNNEI. J lost 4 bases, V lost 2 bases, and 5 bases had no gene match. The CDR3 has 15 residues. CDR3 protein: CASSEYRDRGYEQYF. In DNA, the CDR3 is TGTGCCAGCAGTGAATACCGGGACAGGGGTTACGAGCAGTACTTC. Supplemented by reference TRBV2 and TRBJ2-7, the full variable domain reads EPEVTQTPSHQVTQMGQEVILRCVPISNHLYFYWYRQILGQKVEFLVSFYNNEISEKSEIFDDQFSVERPDGSNFTLKIRSTKLEDSAMYFCASSEYRDRGYEQYFGPGTRLTVT.

This clone was observed a few times. V and J are TRBV6-6 and TRBJ2-1; D ambiguous. The CDR3 spans 12 residues. Germline values: CDR1 MNHNY, CDR2 SVGAGI (reference sequence). The ends were cut back, 2 bases at V and 6 bases at J, with 5 bases in the middle. CDR3: CASSYGVNEQFF. The CDR3 DNA reads TGTGCCAGCAGTTACGGGGTCAATGAGCAGTTCTTC.

This clone came up a few times. V is TRBV27 and J is TRBJ2-3; no definite D call. Germline loops: CDR1 MNHEY, CDR2 SMNVEV (reference sequence). CDR3 size: 13 residues. V dropped 3 bases and J dropped 0 bases, with 4 bases sitting between them. The CDR3 nucleotides are TGTGCCAGCAGTTTTCGTAGCACAGATACGCAGTATTTT. Its translation: CASSFRSTDTQYF.

This clone was recorded a few times. V and J are TRBV5-1 and TRBJ2-2, with D hard to call. CDR1 is SGHRS and CDR2 is YFSETQ in the germline V gene. Trimming pared 0 bases from V and 5 bases from J, leaving 11 bases between. The CDR3 has 15 residues. The chain's CDR3 is CASSLGVVGTGELFF. In DNA form, the CDR3 reads TGCGCCAGCAGCTTGGGGGTCGTTGGGACCGGGGAGCTGTTTTTT. Using reference TRBV5-1 and TRBJ2-2 for the parts outside the CDR3, the full variable domain is KAGVTQTPRYLIKTRGQQVTLSCSPISGHRSVSWYQQTPGQGLQFLFEYFSETQRNKGNFPGRFSGRQFSNSRSEMNVSTLELGDSALYLCASSLGVVGTGELFFGEGSRLTVL.

The table lists this clone with a few counts. The V and J genes are TRBV19 and TRBJ2-2, with 7 bases that match TRBD1. The junction had 9 bases not matched to a gene; V was cut back by 5 bases and J by 6 bases. The germline gives CDR1 LNHDA, CDR2 SQIVND (reference sequence). The CDR3 covers 15 residues. CDR3 amino acids: CASSPRDTGAGELFF. The CDR3 DNA is TGTGCCAGTAGTCCCAGGGATACAGGGGCCGGGGAGCTGTTTTTT.

This clone was seen only a few times. The chain employs TRBV18 and TRBJ1-2; D is uncertain. From germline, CDR1 is KGHSH and CDR2 LQKENI. The CDR3 extends over 12 amino acids. CDR3 sequence: CVCSEAGYGYTF. DNA of the CDR3: TGTGTCTGCTCAGAAGCTGGGTATGGCTACACCTTC. Supplemented by reference TRBV18 and TRBJ1-2, the full variable domain reads NAGVMQNPRHLVRRRGQEARLRCSPMKGHSHVYWYRQLPEEGLKFMVYLQKENIIDESGMPKERFSAEFPKEGPSILRIQQVVRGDSAAYFCVCSEAGYGYTFGSGTRLTVV.

This rearrangement joins TRBV16 to TRBJ1-6; TRBD1 matches 7 bases. Germline values: CDR1 KGHSY, CDR2 FQNENV. V lost 4 bases, J lost 0 bases, and 6 bases stayed unmatched. This CDR3 comprises 17 residues. CDR3 DNA: TGTGCCAGCAGCCCTTCAGGGGGGTTCTCCTATAATTCACCCCTCCACTTT. The encoded protein is CASSPSGGFSYNSPLHF.

The chain employs TRBV30 and TRBJ2-6; D not certain. The CDR3 spans 13 residues. The germline gives CDR1 GTSNPN, CDR2 SVGIG (reference sequence). Trimming stripped 2 bases from V and 1 base from J, with 3 bases between. CDR3 sequence (DNA): TGTGCCTGGAGTTTTTCTGGGGCCAACGTCCTGACTTTC. This gives the protein CAWSFSGANVLTF.

V gene TRBV11-2 combines with J gene TRBJ2-1; the match to TRBD2 covers 12 bases. CDR1 SGHAT and CDR2 FQNNGV come from the germline V gene. CDR3 length: 16 amino acids. With V trimmed by 5 bases and J by 3 bases, 5 bases remained unmatched. CDR3 bases: TGTGCCAGCAGCCCCCGGACTAGCGGGATCTACAATGAGCAGTTCTTC. Its protein product is CASSPRTSGIYNEQFF.

This clone has just a few counts. The V and J genes are TRBV27 and TRBJ1-4; 7 nucleotides line up with TRBD1. The CDR3 has 16 residues. The J segment lost 0 bases and the V segment lost 7 bases, leaving 8 bases of the junction unmatched. Germline V gene data show CDR1 as MNHEY and CDR2 as SMNVEV (reference sequence). Here the CDR3 DNA reads TGTGCCAGCAAACCGGGACAGACTGCAACTAATGAAAAACTGTTTTTT. This encodes CASKPGQTATNEKLFF.

This clone was counted only a few times. V usage is TRBV7-9 and J usage is TRBJ2-2; no reliable D call. Trimming left V 2 bases short and J 3 bases short, with 7 bases between. Germline loops: CDR1 SEHNR, CDR2 FQNEAQ (reference sequence). The CDR3 totals 14 residues. For the CDR3, the DNA is TGTGCCAGCAGCTTATGGGTGGACACCGGGGAGCTGTTTTTT. Encoded protein: CASSLWVDTGELFF. Variable domain in full (rest from reference TRBV7-9 and TRBJ2-2): DTGVSQNPRHKITKRGQNVTFRCDPISEHNRLYWYRQTLGQGPEFLTYFQNEAQLEKSRLLSDRFSAERPKGSFSTLEIQRTEQGDSAMYLCASSLWVDTGELFFGEGSRLTVL.

This chain uses TRBV11-2 with TRBJ2-5; 7 nucleotides align to TRBD1. The ends lost 5 bases at V and 10 bases at J; junction bases unmatched: 10. Germline CDR1 is SGHAT and CDR2 is FQNNGV. This CDR3 is built from 13 residues. As DNA, the CDR3 is TGTGCCAGCAGCCGACAGGGACGGGTGGACCAGTACTTC. It specifies CASSRQGRVDQYF.

The CDR3 DNA follows: TGTGCCAGCAGTTACAGTTGGGACAGGGGGCCCTACGAGCAGTACTTC. This sequence encodes CASSYSWDRGPYEQYF. The chain is built from TRBV6-5 and TRBJ2-7; 12 bases align to TRBD1. CDR1 MNHEY and CDR2 SVGAGI come from the germline V gene. With 2 bases clipped from V and 2 bases from J, the junction kept 4 bases outside the gene matches. This CDR3 has 16 amino acids.

This clone came up a few times. The chain recombines TRBV10-3 with TRBJ1-6, with D hard to call. With 2 bases removed from V and 6 bases from J, the gap between germline ends came to 8 bases. Germline loops: CDR1 ENHRY, CDR2 SYGVKD. This CDR3 is 14 amino acids long. The CDR3 region has the DNA TGTGCCATCAGTGAGAGGGCCGTTAATTCACCCCTCCACTTT. Residues: CAISERAVNSPLHF.

This chain links TRBV7-9 with TRBJ2-7; either TRBD1 or TRBD2 may supply D (5 bases each). The CDR3 has 14 residues. Trimming took 2 bases from V and 3 from J, leaving 11 bases between them. The germline V gene has CDR1 SEHNR and CDR2 FQNEAQ (reference sequence). The CDR3 loop reads CASSLPGRLYEQYF. The CDR3 bases are TGTGCCAGCAGCTTACCGGGACGGCTCTACGAGCAGTACTTC.

The gene calls are TRBV7-2 and TRBJ2-1; 8 bases align to TRBD1. CDR1 is SGHTA, CDR2 FQGNSA, per germline. V lost 2 bases to trimming and J lost 14 bases; unmatched junction nucleotides: 5. This CDR3 contains 12 residues. CDR3 nucleotide sequence: TGTGCCAGCAGCTTACAAGGACAGGGTGAGTTCTTC. Its translation: CASSLQGQGEFF.

This chain connects TRBV11-2 to TRBJ1-5, with TRBD1 as a possible D gene (6 bases). The CDR3 has 15 residues. The germline V and J ends were trimmed by 3 bases and 4 bases, with 13 bases remaining between them. CDR1 is SGHAT and CDR2 is FQNNGV in the germline V gene. Here the CDR3 reads CASSFAGVGNQPQHF. In DNA form, the CDR3 reads TGTGCCAGCAGCTTCGCAGGGGTCGGTAATCAGCCCCAGCATTTT.

V gene TRBV29-1 combines with J gene TRBJ2-1; TRBD1 aligns across 8 bases. The junction had 5 bases not matched to a gene; V was cut back by 7 bases and J by 0 bases. CDR3 length: 14 amino acids. CDR1 and CDR2 from the germline V gene are SQVTM and ANQGSEA. The CDR3 DNA reads TGCAGCGACCGGACAGGGACCTCCTACAATGAGCAGTTCTTC. It yields the protein CSDRTGTSYNEQFF.

This clone was detected only a few times. The chain recombines TRBV9 with TRBJ1-2; 8 bases align to TRBD1. This CDR3 region has 14 residues. V trimming: 0 bases; J trimming: 8 bases; junction bases outside the gene matches: 6. Germline V gene lookup returns CDR1 SGDLS and CDR2 YYNGEE. CDR3 bases: TGTGCCAGCAGCGTAGTTGCAGGGGGCTACGGCTACACCTTC. The encoded protein is CASSVVAGGYGYTF.

V usage is TRBV7-3 and J usage is TRBJ2-3; D is unclear. V lost 1 base, J lost 1 base, and 6 bases lay in between. This CDR3 has 14 amino acids. The V gene's germline CDR1 is SGHTA and CDR2 FQGTGA. The CDR3 is CASSLNAGTDTQYF. DNA of the CDR3: TGTGCCAGCAGCTTAAACGCGGGCACAGATACGCAGTATTTT.

This CDR3 is CASRLTGNTEAFF. The CDR3 DNA is TGTGCCAGCAGATTAACAGGGAACACTGAAGCTTTCTTT. The rearrangement uses TRBV6-1 and TRBJ1-1; the D gene is possibly TRBD1 (5 bases). V gave up 6 bases and J gave up 1 base, with 9 bases separating them. Germline V lookup: CDR1 MNHNS, CDR2 SASEGT. The CDR3 contains 13 residues.

Points on this clone: Other DNA sequences in the same sample also yield this CDR3. The chain carries TRBV9 and TRBJ2-2; no clear D gene. The V gene's germline CDR1 is SGDLS and CDR2 YYNGEE. The CDR3 consists of 14 residues. V shed 0 bases and J shed 2 bases, with 5 bases lying between them. CDR3 bases: TGTGCCAGCAGCGTAGGGGGTAACACCGGGGAGCTGTTTTTT. Translated, it gives CASSVGGNTGELFF.

This clone was observed a few times. The CDR3 spells CASSQDRAPGSYNEQFF. The CDR3 DNA reads as TGCGCCAGCAGCCAAGATAGGGCGCCCGGCTCCTACAATGAGCAGTTCTTC. The chain combines TRBV4-3 with TRBJ2-1, with D uncertain. Germline V gene sequence: CDR1 LGHNA, CDR2 YSLEER. This CDR3 is 17 amino acids long. V lost 0 bases, J lost 0 bases, and 12 bases lay in between.

This clone appeared a few times. V gene TRBV7-2 combines with J gene TRBJ2-1; D unclear. Per germline, CDR1 SGHTA and CDR2 FQGNSA. This CDR3 is 14 amino acids long. Deletions cut 4 bases from V and 11 bases from J, with 18 bases between. In nucleotides, the CDR3 is TGTGCCAGCAGCTCCTCCCGACGACCAAGTAAGCAGTTCTTC. It is translated as CASSSSRRPSKQFF.

This clone appeared a few times. The chain couples TRBV13 to TRBJ1-6; no reliable D call. This CDR3 spans 16 amino acids. The V end was cut by 5 bases, the J end by 1 base, with 12 bases between. In germline, CDR1 is PRHDT, CDR2 FYEKMQ (reference sequence). CDR3: CASSPNRESYNSPLHF. The CDR3 DNA reads TGTGCCAGCAGCCCGAATAGGGAGTCCTATAATTCACCCCTCCACTTT.

This clone was seen a handful of times. The CDR3 DNA sequence: TGTGCCAGCAGTCTTACAGGAGGACAGCCCCAGCATTTT. Its translation is CASSLTGGQPQHF. The chain employs TRBV28 and TRBJ1-5; perhaps TRBD1 as D (5 bases). CDR3 length: 13 amino acids. Germline CDR1 reads MDHEN; CDR2 reads SYDVKM. Deletions cut 5 bases from V and 7 bases from J, with 12 bases between.

The V and J genes are TRBV4-3 and TRBJ2-2; no reliable D call. V lost 0 bases and J 5 bases, leaving 4 bases between the germline ends. CDR3 length: 13 residues. The germline V gene encodes CDR1 LGHNA and CDR2 YSLEER. Here the CDR3 reads CASSQETTGELFF. The CDR3 DNA reads TGCGCCAGCAGCCAAGAGACAACCGGGGAGCTGTTTTTT.

The V and J genes are TRBV29-1 and TRBJ1-5, with TRBD1 identical over 8 bases. This CDR3 is 13 amino acids long. In germline, CDR1 is SQVTM, CDR2 ANQGSEA. Trimming at V came to 6 bases and at J to 2 bases, leaving 3 bases not matched to a gene. The CDR3 protein is CSVAGGGNQPQHF. CDR3 in DNA: TGCAGCGTCGCAGGGGGCGGCAATCAGCCCCAGCATTTT.

Points on this clone: At the DNA level, this CDR3 is encoded by other sequences in the same sample as well. This chain joins TRBV5-1 and TRBJ2-2; no reliable D call. The CDR3 sequence is 14 residues long. The V end lost 4 bases, the J end lost 2 bases, and 9 bases lay between the germline ends. Germline loops: CDR1 SGHRS, CDR2 YFSETQ. CDR3 bases: TGCGCCAGCAGCCCGGACCTTAACACCGGGGAGCTGTTTTTT. This encodes CASSPDLNTGELFF.